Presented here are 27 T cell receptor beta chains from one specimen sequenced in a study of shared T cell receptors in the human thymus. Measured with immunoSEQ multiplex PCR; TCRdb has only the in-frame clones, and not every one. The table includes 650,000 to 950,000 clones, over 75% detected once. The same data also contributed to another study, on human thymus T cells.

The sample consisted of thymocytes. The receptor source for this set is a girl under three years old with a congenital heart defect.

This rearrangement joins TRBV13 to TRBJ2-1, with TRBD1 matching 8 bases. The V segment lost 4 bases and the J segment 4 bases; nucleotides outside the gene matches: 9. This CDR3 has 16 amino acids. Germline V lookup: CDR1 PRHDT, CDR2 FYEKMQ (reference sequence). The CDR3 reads CASSYRQGTPYNEQFF. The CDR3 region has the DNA TGTGCCAGCAGCTATCGACAGGGGACTCCTTACAATGAGCAGTTCTTC.

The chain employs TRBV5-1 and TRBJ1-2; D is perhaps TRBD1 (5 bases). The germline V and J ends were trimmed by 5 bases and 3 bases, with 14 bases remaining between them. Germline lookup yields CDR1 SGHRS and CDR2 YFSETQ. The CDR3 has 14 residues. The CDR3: CASSSRATDYGYTF. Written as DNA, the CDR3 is TGCGCCAGCAGTTCCAGGGCTACGGACTATGGCTACACCTTC.

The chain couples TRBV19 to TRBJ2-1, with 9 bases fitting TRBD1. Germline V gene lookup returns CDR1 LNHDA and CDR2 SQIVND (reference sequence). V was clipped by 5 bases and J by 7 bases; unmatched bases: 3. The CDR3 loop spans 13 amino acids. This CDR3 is CASSLDRGNEQFF. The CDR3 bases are TGTGCCAGTAGTCTGGACAGGGGAAATGAGCAGTTCTTC.

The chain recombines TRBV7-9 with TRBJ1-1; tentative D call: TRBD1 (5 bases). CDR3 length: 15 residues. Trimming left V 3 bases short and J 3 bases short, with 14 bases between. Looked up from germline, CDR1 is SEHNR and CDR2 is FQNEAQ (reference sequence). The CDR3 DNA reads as TGTGCCAGCAGCTTGACCGGACAACCTTACACTGAAGCTTTCTTT. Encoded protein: CASSLTGQPYTEAFF.

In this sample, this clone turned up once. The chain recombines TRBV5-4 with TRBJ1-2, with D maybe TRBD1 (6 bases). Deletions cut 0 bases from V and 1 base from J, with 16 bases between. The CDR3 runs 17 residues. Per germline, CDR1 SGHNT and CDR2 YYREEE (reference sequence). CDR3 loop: CASSLANPIRGNYGYTF. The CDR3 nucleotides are TGTGCCAGCAGCTTGGCAAACCCGATCAGGGGTAACTATGGCTACACCTTC.

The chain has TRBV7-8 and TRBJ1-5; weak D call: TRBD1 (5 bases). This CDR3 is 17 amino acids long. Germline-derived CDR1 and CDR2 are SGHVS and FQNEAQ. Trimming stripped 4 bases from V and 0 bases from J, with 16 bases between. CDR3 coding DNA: TGTGCCAGCAGCTCCGATTTGTTAAGGGGTAGCAATCAGCCCCAGCATTTT. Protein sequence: CASSSDLLRGSNQPQHF.

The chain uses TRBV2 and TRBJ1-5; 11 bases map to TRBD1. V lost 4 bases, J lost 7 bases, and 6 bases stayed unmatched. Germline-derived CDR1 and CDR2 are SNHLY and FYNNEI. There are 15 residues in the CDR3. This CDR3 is CASSAGTGGRQPQHF. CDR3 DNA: TGTGCCAGCAGTGCGGGGACAGGGGGAAGACAGCCCCAGCATTTT. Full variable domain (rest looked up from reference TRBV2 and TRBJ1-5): EPEVTQTPSHQVTQMGQEVILRCVPISNHLYFYWYRQILGQKVEFLVSFYNNEISEKSEIFDDQFSVERPDGSNFTLKIRSTKLEDSAMYFCASSAGTGGRQPQHFGDGTRLSIL.

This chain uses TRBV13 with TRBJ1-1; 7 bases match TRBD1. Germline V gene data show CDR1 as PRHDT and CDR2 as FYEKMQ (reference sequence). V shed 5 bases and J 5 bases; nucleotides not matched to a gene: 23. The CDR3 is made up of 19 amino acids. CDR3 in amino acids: CASSPADRGRGGRETEAFF. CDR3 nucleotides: TGTGCCAGCAGCCCGGCGGACAGAGGGCGAGGGGGCCGGGAGACTGAAGCTTTCTTT.

DNA of the CDR3: TGTGCCAGCAGCGTAGTTCGGGGGGCCCAACACATGAACACTGAAGCTTTCTTT. It is translated as CASSVVRGAQHMNTEAFF. The chain joins TRBV9 to TRBJ1-1; maybe TRBD1 (6 bases). V lost 0 bases and J 0 bases, leaving 18 bases between the germline ends. From germline, CDR1 is SGDLS and CDR2 YYNGEE. CDR3 length: 18 residues. Combining the CDR3 with reference TRBV9 and TRBJ1-1 gives the whole variable domain DSGVTQTPKHLITATGQRVTLRCSPRSGDLSVYWYQQSLDQGLQFLIQYYNGEERAKGNILERFSAQQFPDLHSELNLSSLELGDSALYFCASSVVRGAQHMNTEAFFGQGTRLTVV.

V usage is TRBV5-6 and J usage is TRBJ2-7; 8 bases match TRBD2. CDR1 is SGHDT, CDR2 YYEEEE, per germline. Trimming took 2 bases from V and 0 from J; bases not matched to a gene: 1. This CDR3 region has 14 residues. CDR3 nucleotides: TGTGCCAGCAGCTTCGGGAGGGACTCCTACGAGCAGTACTTC. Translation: CASSFGRDSYEQYF.

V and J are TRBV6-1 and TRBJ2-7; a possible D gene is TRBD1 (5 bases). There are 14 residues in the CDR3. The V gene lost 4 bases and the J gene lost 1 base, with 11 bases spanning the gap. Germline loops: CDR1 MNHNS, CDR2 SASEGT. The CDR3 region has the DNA TGTGCCAGCAGTGCCGCGCAGGGTTCCTACGAGCAGTACTTC. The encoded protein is CASSAAQGSYEQYF.

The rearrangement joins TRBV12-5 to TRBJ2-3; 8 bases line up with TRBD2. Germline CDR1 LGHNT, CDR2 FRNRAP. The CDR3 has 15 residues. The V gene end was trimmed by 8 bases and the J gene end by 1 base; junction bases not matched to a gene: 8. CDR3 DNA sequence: TGTGCTAGTCGGAGTGATAGCGGGGGCACAGATACGCAGTATTTT. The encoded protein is CASRSDSGGTDTQYF.

This chain's CDR3 is CATALTGAHEQYF. CDR3 coding DNA: TGTGCCACTGCTCTCACAGGGGCCCACGAGCAGTACTTC. V is TRBV27 and J is TRBJ2-7; 7 bases fit TRBD1. The CDR3 contains 13 residues. The germline gives CDR1 MNHEY, CDR2 SMNVEV (reference sequence). Trimming cost V 10 bases and J 5 bases; bases outside gene matches: 11.

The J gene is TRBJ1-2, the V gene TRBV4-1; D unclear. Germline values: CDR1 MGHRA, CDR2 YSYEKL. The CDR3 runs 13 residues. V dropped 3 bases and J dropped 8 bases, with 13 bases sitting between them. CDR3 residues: CASSHTRSRGYTF. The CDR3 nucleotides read TGCGCCAGCAGCCATACCCGGAGTAGAGGCTACACCTTC.

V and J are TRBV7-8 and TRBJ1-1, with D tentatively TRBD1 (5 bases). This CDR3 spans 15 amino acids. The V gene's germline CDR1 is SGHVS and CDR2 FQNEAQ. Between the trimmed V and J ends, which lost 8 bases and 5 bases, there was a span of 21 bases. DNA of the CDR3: TGTGCCAGCGCACTGAACAAGGGGCTGGGGACTGAAGCTTTCTTT. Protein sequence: CASALNKGLGTEAFF.

CDR3 nucleotide sequence: TGCGCCAGCAGCCAAGATCTAGGACAGGGAGTGCGTATTGCTGGAAACACCATATATTTT. Translated, it gives CASSQDLGQGVRIAGNTIYF. The chain has TRBV4-1 and TRBJ1-3; 8 nucleotides line up with TRBD1. V shed 0 bases, J shed 2 bases, and the junction held 15 bases outside the gene matches. Germline-derived CDR1 and CDR2 are MGHRA and YSYEKL. CDR3 size: 20 residues.

In DNA, the CDR3 is TGTGCCAGCAGTTTATCCGCAGGGGGGAACACTGAAGCTTTCTTT. Amino acid sequence: CASSLSAGGNTEAFF. The chain has TRBV27 and TRBJ1-1, with TRBD1 matching over 7 bases. This CDR3 is 15 amino acids long. Germline CDR1 MNHEY, CDR2 SMNVEV (reference sequence). The ends lost 0 bases at V and 1 base at J; junction bases unmatched: 2.

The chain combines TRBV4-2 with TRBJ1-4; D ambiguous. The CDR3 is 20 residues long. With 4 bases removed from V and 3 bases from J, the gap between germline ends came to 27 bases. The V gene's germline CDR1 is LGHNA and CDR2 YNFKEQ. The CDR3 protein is CASSPSRKLAEGSANEKLFF. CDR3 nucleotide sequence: TGTGCCAGCAGCCCCAGCCGCAAGTTAGCGGAGGGAAGCGCTAATGAAAAACTGTTTTTT.

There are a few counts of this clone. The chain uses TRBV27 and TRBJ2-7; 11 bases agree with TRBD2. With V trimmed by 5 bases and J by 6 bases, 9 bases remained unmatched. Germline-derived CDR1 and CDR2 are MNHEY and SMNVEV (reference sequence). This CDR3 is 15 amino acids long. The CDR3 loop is CASSMTSGEPREQYF. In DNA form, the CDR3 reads TGTGCCAGCAGTATGACTAGCGGGGAGCCTCGCGAGCAGTACTTC.

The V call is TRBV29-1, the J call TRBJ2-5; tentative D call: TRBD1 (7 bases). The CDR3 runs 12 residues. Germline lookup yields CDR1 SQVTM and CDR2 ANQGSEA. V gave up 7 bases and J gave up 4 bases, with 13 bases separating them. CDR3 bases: TGCAGCGCCCAGGGGGGCTCAGAGACCCAGTACTTC. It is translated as CSAQGGSETQYF. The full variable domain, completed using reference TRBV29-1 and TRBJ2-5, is SAVISQKPSRDICQRGTSLTIQCQVDSQVTMMFWYRQQPGQSLTLIATANQGSEATYESGFVIDKFPISRPNLTFSTLTVSNMSPEDSSIYLCSAQGGSETQYFGPGTRLLVL.

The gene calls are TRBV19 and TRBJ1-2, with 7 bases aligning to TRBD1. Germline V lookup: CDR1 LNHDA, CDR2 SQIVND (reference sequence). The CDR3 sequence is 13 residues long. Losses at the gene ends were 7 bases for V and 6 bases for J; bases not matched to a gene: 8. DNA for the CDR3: TGTGCCAGTAACCGGGACAGAGGGGATGGCTACACCTTC. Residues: CASNRDRGDGYTF. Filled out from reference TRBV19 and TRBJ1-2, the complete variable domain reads DGGITQSPKYLFRKEGQNVTLSCEQNLNHDAMYWYRQDPGQGLRLIYYSQIVNDFQKGDIAEGYSVSREKKESFPLTVTSAQKNPTAFYLCASNRDRGDGYTFGSGTRLTVV.

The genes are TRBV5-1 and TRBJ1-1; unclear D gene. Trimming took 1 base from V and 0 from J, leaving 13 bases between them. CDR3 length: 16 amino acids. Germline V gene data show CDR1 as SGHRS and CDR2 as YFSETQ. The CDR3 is CASSLRETTLNTEAFF. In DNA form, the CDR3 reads TGCGCCAGCAGCTTGAGGGAGACCACTTTGAACACTGAAGCTTTCTTT.

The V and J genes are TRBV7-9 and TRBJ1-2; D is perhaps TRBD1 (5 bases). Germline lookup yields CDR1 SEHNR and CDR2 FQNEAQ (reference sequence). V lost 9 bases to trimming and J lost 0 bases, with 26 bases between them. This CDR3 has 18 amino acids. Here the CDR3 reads CASTNKGGQGQPNYGYTF. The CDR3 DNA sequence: TGTGCCAGTACTAATAAAGGTGGGCAGGGCCAGCCTAACTATGGCTACACCTTC.

CDR3 protein: CASSLGGRQGDDNSPLHF. DNA of the CDR3: TGTGCCAGCAGCTTAGGGGGCCGACAGGGGGACGATAATTCACCCCTCCACTTT. This chain connects TRBV7-2 to TRBJ1-6, with 9 bases aligning to TRBD1. The J segment lost 5 bases and the V segment lost 1 base, leaving 9 bases of the junction unmatched. Germline CDR1 reads SGHTA; CDR2 reads FQGNSA. The CDR3 runs 18 residues.

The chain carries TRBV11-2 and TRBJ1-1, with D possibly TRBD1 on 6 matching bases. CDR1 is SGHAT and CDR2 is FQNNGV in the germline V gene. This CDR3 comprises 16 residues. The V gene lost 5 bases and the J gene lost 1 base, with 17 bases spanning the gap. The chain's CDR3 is CASSRRRGAQNTEAFF. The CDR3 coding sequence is TGTGCCAGCAGCCGACGTCGGGGGGCCCAGAACACTGAAGCTTTCTTT.

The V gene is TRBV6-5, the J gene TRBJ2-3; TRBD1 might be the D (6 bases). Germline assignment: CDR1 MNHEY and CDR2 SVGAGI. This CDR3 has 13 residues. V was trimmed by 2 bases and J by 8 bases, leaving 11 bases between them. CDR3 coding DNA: TGTGCCAGCAGTTACATGGGACAAGGTACGCAGTATTTT. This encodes CASSYMGQGTQYF.

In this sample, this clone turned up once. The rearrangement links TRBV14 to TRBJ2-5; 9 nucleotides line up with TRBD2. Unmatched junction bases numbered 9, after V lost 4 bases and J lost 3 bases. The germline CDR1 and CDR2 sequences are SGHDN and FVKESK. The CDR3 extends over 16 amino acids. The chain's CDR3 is CASSRPLSGGEETQYF. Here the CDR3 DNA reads TGTGCCAGCAGCCGGCCACTTAGCGGGGGAGAAGAGACCCAGTACTTC.